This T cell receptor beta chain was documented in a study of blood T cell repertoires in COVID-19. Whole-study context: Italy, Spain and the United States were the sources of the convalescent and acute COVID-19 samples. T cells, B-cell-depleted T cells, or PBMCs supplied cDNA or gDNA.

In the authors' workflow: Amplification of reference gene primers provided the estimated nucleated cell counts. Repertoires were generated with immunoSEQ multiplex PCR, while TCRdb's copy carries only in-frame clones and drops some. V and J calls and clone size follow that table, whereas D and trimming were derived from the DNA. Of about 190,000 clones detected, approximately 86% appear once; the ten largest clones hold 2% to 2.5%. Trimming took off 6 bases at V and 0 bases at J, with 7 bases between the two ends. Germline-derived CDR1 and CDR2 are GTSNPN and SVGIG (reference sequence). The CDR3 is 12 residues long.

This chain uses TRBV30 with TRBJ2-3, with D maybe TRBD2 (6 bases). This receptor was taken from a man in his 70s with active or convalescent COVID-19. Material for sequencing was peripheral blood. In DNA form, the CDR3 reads TGTGCCTGCGGGGGAAGCACAGATACGCAGTATTTT. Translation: CACGGSTDTQYF.